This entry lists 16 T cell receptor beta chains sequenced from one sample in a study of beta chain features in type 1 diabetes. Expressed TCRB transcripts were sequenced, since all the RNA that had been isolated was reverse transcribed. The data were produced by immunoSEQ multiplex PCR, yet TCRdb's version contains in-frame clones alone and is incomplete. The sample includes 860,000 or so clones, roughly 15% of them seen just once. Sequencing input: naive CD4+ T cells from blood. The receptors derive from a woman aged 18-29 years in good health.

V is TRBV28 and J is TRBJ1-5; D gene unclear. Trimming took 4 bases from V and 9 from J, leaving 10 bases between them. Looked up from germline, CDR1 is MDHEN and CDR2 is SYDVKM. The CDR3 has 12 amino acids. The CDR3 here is CASSSPSGPQHF. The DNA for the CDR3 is TGTGCCAGCAGTTCCCCGTCGGGGCCCCAGCATTTT.

This chain's CDR3 is CASSLQGRTGELFF. CDR3 nucleotides: TGTGCCAGCAGTCTACAGGGTCGCACCGGGGAGCTGTTTTTT. The chain uses TRBV27 and TRBJ2-2, with D maybe TRBD1 (6 bases). V shed 5 bases and J shed 4 bases, with 11 bases lying between them. Germline CDR1 is MNHEY and CDR2 is SMNVEV (reference sequence). The CDR3 spans 14 residues.

The CDR3 sequence: CASSRTGLNTEAFF. The CDR3 DNA follows: TGTGCCAGCAGCCGGACAGGATTGAACACTGAAGCTTTCTTT. The V gene is TRBV7-9, the J gene TRBJ1-1, with 7 positions matching TRBD1. J was trimmed by 0 bases and V by 5 bases; bases with no gene match: 3. This CDR3 contains 14 residues. Germline CDR1 reads SEHNR; CDR2 reads FQNEAQ (reference sequence).

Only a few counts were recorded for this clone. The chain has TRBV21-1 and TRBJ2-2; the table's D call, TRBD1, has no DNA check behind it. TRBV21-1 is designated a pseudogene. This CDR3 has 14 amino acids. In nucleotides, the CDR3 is TGTGCCAGCAGCAAGGGGGCAGTGACCGGGGAGCTGTTTTTT. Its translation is CASSKGAVTGELFF.

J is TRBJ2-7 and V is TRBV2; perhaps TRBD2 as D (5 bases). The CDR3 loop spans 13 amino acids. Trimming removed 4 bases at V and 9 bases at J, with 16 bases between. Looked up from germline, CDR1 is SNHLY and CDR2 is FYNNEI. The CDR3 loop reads CASSVGEFTPQYF. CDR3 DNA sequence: TGTGCCAGCAGTGTCGGGGAGTTCACCCCGCAGTACTTC.

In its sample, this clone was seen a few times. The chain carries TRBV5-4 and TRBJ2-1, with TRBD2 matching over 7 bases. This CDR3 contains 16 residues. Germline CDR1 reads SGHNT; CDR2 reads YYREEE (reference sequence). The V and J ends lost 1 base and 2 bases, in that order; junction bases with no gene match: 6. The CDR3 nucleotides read TGTGCCAGCAGCTTGTCTTCGGGAGGTCCCTACAATGAGCAGTTCTTC. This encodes CASSLSSGGPYNEQFF.

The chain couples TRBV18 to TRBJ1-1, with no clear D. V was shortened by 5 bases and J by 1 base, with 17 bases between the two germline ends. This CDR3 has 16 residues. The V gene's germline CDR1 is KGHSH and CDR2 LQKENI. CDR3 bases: TGTGCCAGCTCATCACTCTGGGGAGCAGGGAACACTGAAGCTTTCTTT. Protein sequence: CASSSLWGAGNTEAFF.

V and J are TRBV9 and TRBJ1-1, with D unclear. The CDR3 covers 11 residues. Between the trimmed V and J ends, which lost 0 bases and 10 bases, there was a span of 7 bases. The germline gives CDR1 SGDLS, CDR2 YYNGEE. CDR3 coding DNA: TGTGCCAGCAGCGTAGGTGGGGTAGCTTTCTTT. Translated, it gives CASSVGGVAFF.

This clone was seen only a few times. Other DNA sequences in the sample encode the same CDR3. The CDR3 loop reads CSVGGVNEQFF. The CDR3 bases are TGCAGCGTTGGAGGGGTCAATGAGCAGTTCTTC. The genes are TRBV29-1 and TRBJ2-1; D possibly matches TRBD1 or TRBD2 (5 bases each). Germline V CDR1 and CDR2: SQVTM, ANQGSEA. V was cut by 4 bases and J by 6 bases, with 7 bases left in between. The CDR3 is 11 amino acids.

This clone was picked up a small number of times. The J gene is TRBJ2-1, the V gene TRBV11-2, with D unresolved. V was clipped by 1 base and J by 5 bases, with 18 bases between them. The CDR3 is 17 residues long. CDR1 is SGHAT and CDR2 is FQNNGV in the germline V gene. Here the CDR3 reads CASSLGRSYSNDNEQFF. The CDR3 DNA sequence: TGTGCCAGCAGCTTAGGCCGATCCTACAGTAACGACAATGAGCAGTTCTTC.

CDR3: CASSVAVGDTEAFF. CDR3 nucleotide sequence: TGTGCCAGCAGCGTAGCCGTAGGGGACACTGAAGCTTTCTTT. The V gene is TRBV9, the J gene TRBJ1-1, with a possible D match to TRBD1 (5 bases). CDR1 and CDR2 from the germline V gene are SGDLS and YYNGEE. The V gene lost 0 bases and the J gene lost 3 bases, with 9 bases spanning the gap. The CDR3 totals 14 residues.

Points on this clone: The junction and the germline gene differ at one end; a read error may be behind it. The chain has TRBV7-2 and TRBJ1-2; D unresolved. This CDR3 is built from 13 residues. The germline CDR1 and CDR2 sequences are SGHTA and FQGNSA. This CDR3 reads CASSPIREGGYTF. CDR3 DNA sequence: TGCGCCAGCAGCCCCATTCGGGAGGGTGGCTACACCTTC.

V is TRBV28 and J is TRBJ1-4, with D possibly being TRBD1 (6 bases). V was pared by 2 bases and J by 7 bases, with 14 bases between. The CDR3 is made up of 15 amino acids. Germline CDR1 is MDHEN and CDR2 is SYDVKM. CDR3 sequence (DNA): TGTGCCAGCAGTTTAGGGGTGAGGGGGTTTGAAAAACTGTTTTTT. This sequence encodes CASSLGVRGFEKLFF. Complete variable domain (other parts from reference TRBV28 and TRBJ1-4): DVKVTQSSRYLVKRTGEKVFLECVQDMDHENMFWYRQDPGLGLRLIYFSYDVKMKEKGDIPEGYSVSREKKERFSLILESASTNQTSMYLCASSLGVRGFEKLFFGSGTQLSVL.

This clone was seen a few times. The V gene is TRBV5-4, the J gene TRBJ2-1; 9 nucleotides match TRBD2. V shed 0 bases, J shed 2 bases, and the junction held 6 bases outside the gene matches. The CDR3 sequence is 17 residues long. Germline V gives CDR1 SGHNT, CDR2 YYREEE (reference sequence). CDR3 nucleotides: TGTGCCAGCAGCTTGGGTAGCGGGAGTAGTGCCTACAATGAGCAGTTCTTC. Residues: CASSLGSGSSAYNEQFF.

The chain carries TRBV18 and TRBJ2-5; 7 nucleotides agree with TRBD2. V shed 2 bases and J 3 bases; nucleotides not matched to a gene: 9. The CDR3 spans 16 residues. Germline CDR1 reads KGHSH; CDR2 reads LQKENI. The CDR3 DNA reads TGTGCCAGCTCACCAATATTGAGCGGGATGGAAGAGACCCAGTACTTC. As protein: CASSPILSGMEETQYF.

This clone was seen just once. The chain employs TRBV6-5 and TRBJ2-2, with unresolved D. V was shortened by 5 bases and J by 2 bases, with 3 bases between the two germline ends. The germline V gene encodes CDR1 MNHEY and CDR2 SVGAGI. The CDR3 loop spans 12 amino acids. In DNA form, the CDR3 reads TGTGCCAGCAGTCAAAACACCGGGGAGCTGTTTTTT. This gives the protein CASSQNTGELFF.